A single sample is the source of the 15 T cell receptor beta chains below, sequenced in a study of cytomegalovirus exposure and HLA in healthy donors. Primers included in the PCR were 60 Vbeta and 13 Jbeta primers. Libraries were prepared by immunoSEQ multiplex PCR; TCRdb keeps only in-frame clonotypes and omits some of them. The sample records approximately 160,000 clones, almost 80% being singletons. The sample was PBMCs. These receptors all stem from a man aged 18 to 29 in good health and CMV-seropositive.

This clone was counted once. The genes are TRBV29-1 and TRBJ2-7; 7 bases are a match to TRBD1. The CDR3 runs 12 residues. The germline gives CDR1 SQVTM, CDR2 ANQGSEA. The junction had 8 bases not matched to a gene; V was cut back by 7 bases and J by 5 bases. CDR3 nucleotide sequence: TGCAGCGCGAGGGACAGAGTCCACGAGCAGTACTTC. This sequence encodes CSARDRVHEQYF.

The CDR3 region has the DNA TGTGCCAGTAGTATAAAGGGACTAGCGGGAGAAGGTAGCACCGGGGAGCTGTTTTTT. It yields the protein CASSIKGLAGEGSTGELFF. This sequence joins TRBV19 and TRBJ2-2; TRBD2 matches at 14 bases. The CDR3 totals 19 residues. Germline values: CDR1 LNHDA, CDR2 SQIVND (reference sequence). J lost 4 bases, V lost 2 bases, and 9 bases had no gene match.

The V gene is TRBV30, the J gene TRBJ2-7, with D perhaps TRBD1 (6 bases). V lost 4 bases, J lost 0 bases, and 13 bases lay in between. CDR3 length: 14 amino acids. The germline V gene has CDR1 GTSNPN and CDR2 SVGIG (reference sequence). DNA for the CDR3: TGTGCCTGGACGGTCGGCAGGGGCTCCTACGAGCAGTACTTC. Protein product: CAWTVGRGSYEQYF.

The genes are TRBV27 and TRBJ1-1; D might be TRBD1 (6 bases). CDR3 size: 14 residues. Trimming removed 5 bases from V and 3 bases from J, with 13 bases in between. Germline CDR1 MNHEY, CDR2 SMNVEV (reference sequence). CDR3 region: CASSRGGADTEAFF. The DNA for the CDR3 is TGTGCCAGCAGTCGTGGGGGCGCGGACACTGAAGCTTTCTTT.

This clone was seen a handful of times. This chain joins TRBV6-1 and TRBJ2-5; TRBD1 is a possible D gene (5 bases). The V gene's germline CDR1 is MNHNS and CDR2 SASEGT. There are 14 residues in the CDR3. V lost 5 bases, J lost 5 bases, and 15 bases lay in between. CDR3 DNA: TGTGCCAGCAGTTTTTCGTCAGGGATTGAGACCCAGTACTTC. Its protein product is CASSFSSGIETQYF.

This clone was seen a single time. The V gene is TRBV7-6, the J gene TRBJ1-2; 7 bases fit TRBD1. Germline V CDR1 and CDR2: SGHVS, FNYEAQ. The CDR3 runs 14 residues. V lost 5 bases to trimming and J lost 2 bases; unmatched junction nucleotides: 5. The CDR3 bases are TGTGCCAGCAGCGAGACAGGGACGAACTATGGCTACACCTTC. This translates into CASSETGTNYGYTF.

The rearrangement joins TRBV7-2 to TRBJ2-2; 8 bases fit TRBD2. The CDR3 runs 15 residues. V gave up 5 bases and J gave up 6 bases; unmatched junction bases: 8. CDR1 SGHTA and CDR2 FQGNSA come from the germline V gene. The CDR3 reads CASSPDSGNAGELFF. In DNA, the CDR3 is TGTGCCAGCAGCCCAGATAGCGGGAATGCCGGGGAGCTGTTTTTT.

This clone is a singleton in its sample. V and J are TRBV27 and TRBJ2-1, with 8 nucleotides matching TRBD2. The germline gives CDR1 MNHEY, CDR2 SMNVEV (reference sequence). CDR3 size: 13 residues. Trimming at V came to 6 bases and at J to 6 bases, leaving 4 bases not matched to a gene. The CDR3 is CASRRLALNEQFF. In nucleotides, the CDR3 is TGTGCCAGCAGAAGACTAGCGCTCAATGAGCAGTTCTTC.

This chain connects TRBV7-6 to TRBJ1-4, with D hard to call. Trimming stripped 2 bases from V and 3 bases from J, with 7 bases between. This CDR3 region has 14 residues. The V gene's germline CDR1 is SGHVS and CDR2 FNYEAQ. CDR3 residues: CASSLLGPNEKLFF. The DNA of the CDR3 is TGTGCCAGCAGCTTATTGGGCCCTAATGAAAAACTGTTTTTT.

The gene calls are TRBV19 and TRBJ2-1, with TRBD2 matching 11 bases. The CDR3 spans 15 residues. The V gene end was trimmed by 6 bases and the J gene end by 3 bases; junction bases not matched to a gene: 4. The germline CDR1 and CDR2 sequences are LNHDA and SQIVND (reference sequence). The CDR3 region is CASRKGLAVYNEQFF. The CDR3 coding sequence is TGTGCCAGTAGAAAGGGACTAGCGGTCTACAATGAGCAGTTCTTC.

This clone was counted a few times. The chain recombines TRBV5-4 with TRBJ2-7, with 7 positions matching TRBD1. The germline CDR1 and CDR2 sequences are SGHNT and YYREEE (reference sequence). Trimming cost V 5 bases and J 6 bases; bases outside gene matches: 5. The CDR3 length is 12 residues. CDR3 sequence reads: CASSADRAEQYF. CDR3 DNA sequence: TGTGCCAGCAGTGCCGACAGGGCCGAGCAGTACTTC.

The table lists this clone with a count of one. The junction and the germline gene differ at one end; a read error may be behind it. J is TRBJ1-2 and V is TRBV10-3, with 8 bases identical to TRBD1. The CDR3 extends over 15 amino acids. Germline CDR1 ENHRY, CDR2 SYGVKD. The chain's CDR3 is CAISEGGTGHYGFTF. In nucleotides, the CDR3 is TGTGCCATCAGTGAAGGCGGGACAGGCCACTATGGCTTCACCTTC.

This clone turned up a few times. The chain combines TRBV30 with TRBJ2-7; weak D call: TRBD2 (6 bases). Looked up from germline, CDR1 is GTSNPN and CDR2 is SVGIG (reference sequence). Trimming removed 1 base from V and 3 bases from J, with 16 bases in between. CDR3 length: 15 amino acids. The CDR3 DNA reads TGTGCCTGGAGTGCGGGACCCGGGCGGGGCTACGAGCAGTACTTC. Protein: CAWSAGPGRGYEQYF.

The chain uses TRBV19 and TRBJ2-3; TRBD2 aligns across 8 bases. V gave up 5 bases and J gave up 0 bases; unmatched junction bases: 7. The germline gives CDR1 LNHDA, CDR2 SQIVND (reference sequence). This CDR3 spans 16 amino acids. CDR3 sequence (DNA): TGTGCCAGTAGTTTCCAGCGGGAGAGTAGCACAGATACGCAGTATTTT. This translates into CASSFQRESSTDTQYF.

The chain recombines TRBV10-3 with TRBJ1-5, with a weak D call TRBD1 (6 bases). The CDR3 contains 15 residues. Per germline, CDR1 ENHRY and CDR2 SYGVKD. With 3 bases removed from V and 7 bases from J, the gap between germline ends came to 16 bases. In DNA, the CDR3 is TGTGCCATCAGTGACGGCTTACAGGGAGTACAGCCCCAGCATTTT. As protein: CAISDGLQGVQPQHF.